This passage covers 10 T cell receptor beta chains from one sample sequenced in a study of cytomegalovirus exposure and HLA in healthy donors. PCR amplification relied on 60 Vbeta primers (plus 13 Jbeta primers). Libraries were prepared by immunoSEQ multiplex PCR; TCRdb keeps only in-frame clonotypes and omits some of them. The sample records about 160,000 clones, approximately 80% being singletons. Sequenced sample: PBMCs. The receptors come from a man younger than 30 in good health and CMV-seropositive.

This chain uses TRBV5-4 with TRBJ1-6; the match to TRBD1 covers 7 bases. CDR3 length: 13 amino acids. V gave up 4 bases and J gave up 8 bases; unmatched junction bases: 3. Germline V gene data show CDR1 as SGHNT and CDR2 as YYREEE (reference sequence). The CDR3 loop reads CASSKDRDSPLHF. The DNA of the CDR3 is TGTGCCAGCAGCAAAGACAGGGATTCACCCCTCCACTTT.

This clone showed up just once. The rearrangement joins TRBV29-1 to TRBJ2-5, with 8 bases aligning to TRBD1. The CDR3 contains 18 residues. Germline V gene sequence: CDR1 SQVTM, CDR2 ANQGSEA. With V trimmed by 7 bases and J by 2 bases, 21 bases remained unmatched. This CDR3 is CSAAGSRTGKLGQETQYF. In DNA form, the CDR3 reads TGCAGCGCCGCGGGAAGCCGGACAGGGAAATTAGGGCAAGAGACCCAGTACTTC.

As concerns this clone: The CDR3 ends on some other residue instead of the conserved phenylalanine or tryptophan, so this is likely a read error. The DNA is left out, because the CDR3 cannot be placed on it with certainty; the CDR3 is given as TCRdb lists it. This sequence joins TRBV18 and TRBJ2-7; the listed D gene, TRBD1, was not tested against the DNA. The CDR3 comprises 14 residues, both ends counted. The V gene's germline CDR1 is KGHSH and CDR2 LQKENI. This CDR3 is CASSPAGQGAVVKI.

This clone was detected only a few times. The chain links TRBV11-2 to TRBJ2-2, with a tentative D call TRBD1 (6 bases). Germline CDR1 is SGHAT and CDR2 is FQNNGV. Trimming removed 5 bases at V and 6 bases at J, with 19 bases between. The CDR3 sequence is 16 residues long. Written as DNA, the CDR3 is TGTGCCAGCAGCCAAGCCCCCCAGGGGTCCCCCGGGGAGCTGTTTTTT. Encoded protein: CASSQAPQGSPGELFF.

J is TRBJ2-1 and V is TRBV19; 9 bases are a match to TRBD2. The V gene end was trimmed by 7 bases and the J gene end by 4 bases; junction bases not matched to a gene: 8. Germline values: CDR1 LNHDA, CDR2 SQIVND (reference sequence). The CDR3 length is 15 residues. The CDR3 is CASTRLAGIYNEQFF. CDR3 in DNA: TGTGCCAGTACGCGCCTAGCGGGGATTTACAATGAGCAGTTCTTC.

The genes are TRBV6-5 and TRBJ1-5; unclear D gene. The CDR3 length is 13 residues. Trimming took off 6 bases at V and 2 bases at J, with 8 bases between the two ends. Germline CDR1 is MNHEY and CDR2 is SVGAGI. Here the CDR3 DNA reads TGTGCCAGCAGCCCTGTCCGCAATCAGCCCCAGCATTTT. Its translation: CASSPVRNQPQHF.

This chain links TRBV5-4 with TRBJ2-1, with TRBD2 as a possible D gene (6 bases). Trimming removed 0 bases from V and 9 bases from J, with 16 bases in between. The germline V gene has CDR1 SGHNT and CDR2 YYREEE (reference sequence). This CDR3 comprises 15 residues. The CDR3 sequence: CASSLGPTSLLEQFF. The DNA for the CDR3 is TGTGCCAGCAGCTTGGGACCTACTAGCTTGCTTGAGCAGTTCTTC.

The chain recombines TRBV11-2 with TRBJ2-7, with D tentatively TRBD2 (6 bases). Trimming pared 7 bases from V and 0 bases from J, leaving 7 bases between. Germline V lookup: CDR1 SGHAT, CDR2 FQNNGV. CDR3 length: 12 amino acids. The CDR3 loop is CASNGGSYEQYF. The CDR3, as DNA: TGTGCCAGCAACGGGGGCTCCTACGAGCAGTACTTC.

The V gene is TRBV7-9, the J gene TRBJ1-1; 8 positions agree with TRBD1. V shed 6 bases and J 7 bases; nucleotides not matched to a gene: 7. Germline assignment: CDR1 SEHNR and CDR2 FQNEAQ (reference sequence). CDR3 length: 13 residues. The CDR3 nucleotides read TGTGCCAGCAGGCCAGGACAGGGCCTTGAAGCTTTCTTT. This gives the protein CASRPGQGLEAFF.

The chain employs TRBV6-4 and TRBJ1-2, with D perhaps matching TRBD1 (6 bases). The length of the CDR3 is 14 residues. The germline gives CDR1 MRHNA, CDR2 SNTAGT. V lost 5 bases, J lost 1 base, and 11 bases lay in between. CDR3 protein: CASSPSDSNYGYTF. CDR3 nucleotides: TGTGCCAGCAGTCCTTCGGACAGTAACTATGGCTACACCTTC.